This T cell receptor beta chain is drawn from a study of blood T cells in healthy people across ages. Concerning this clonotype: Its antigen is currently unknown.

Primers used in a second PCR of about 7 to 12 cycles were a sample-barcoded 5' primer and a J-beta primer mix. MiXCR, run by TCRdb on the 5' RACE reads, gives a single entry per CDR3 protein. This table holds about 970,000 distinct CDR3 sequences, just over 50% found once. Study results and caveats: PBMC samples, being unsorted, prevented any conclusive comparison of naive and antigen-experienced cells. Age brought a roughly linear fall in TCR beta diversity measured per million T cells. Samples with more naive T cells showed higher observed beta diversity.

The V gene's germline CDR1 is KGHSH and CDR2 LQKENI. V lost 5 bases to trimming and J lost 5 bases, with 15 bases between them. The CDR3 sequence is 14 residues long. The sequenced sample was blood. The source of this sequence is a woman aged 60-75 years in good health. The chain joins TRBV18 to TRBJ2-5, with D unresolved. The CDR3 region is CASSEPRAPETQYF. CDR3 nucleotides: TGTGCCAGCTCAGAACCAAGAGCCCCGGAGACCCAGTACTTC.